Below, 6 T cell receptor beta chains from the same sample are listed, as sequenced in a study of blood T cell repertoires in COVID-19. Method: immunoSEQ multiplex PCR; TCRdb's copy keeps in-frame clones and lacks some. The sample yields about 66,000 clones, 86% seen once. The sample taken for sequencing was peripheral blood. The receptor set was obtained from a man aged 45-60 years with active COVID-19.

The chain joins TRBV11-2 to TRBJ2-1; D might be TRBD2 (7 bases). Germline V CDR1 and CDR2: SGHAT, FQNNGV. The CDR3 is made up of 16 amino acids. V lost 5 bases and J lost 2, with 16 bases in between. The CDR3 protein is CASSPRGAGTYNEQFF. The CDR3 DNA sequence: TGTGCCAGCAGCCCCCGGGGGGCGGGAACCTACAATGAGCAGTTCTTC. The full variable domain, rest sourced from reference TRBV11-2 and TRBJ2-1, is EAGVAQSPRYKIIEKRQSVAFWCNPISGHATLYWYQQILGQGPKLLIQFQNNGVVDDSQLPKDRFSAERLKGVDSTLKIQPAKLEDSAVYLCASSPRGAGTYNEQFFGPGTRLTVL.

The rearrangement uses TRBV18 and TRBJ1-4; 9 positions agree with TRBD1. The CDR3 extends over 15 amino acids. J was trimmed by 8 bases and V by 1 base; bases with no gene match: 5. Germline V lookup: CDR1 KGHSH, CDR2 LQKENI. Here the CDR3 reads CASSPQGTGIEKLFF. CDR3 nucleotides: TGTGCCAGCTCACCACAGGGGACAGGGATCGAAAAACTGTTTTTT.

The chain links TRBV6-6 to TRBJ2-1; 12 positions match TRBD2. The CDR3 sequence is 16 residues long. Germline CDR1 and CDR2: MNHNY and SVGAGI (reference sequence). After removal of 11 bases from V and 7 bases from J, the junction contained 15 bases not matched to a gene. CDR3 amino acids: CAGGYRTSGEFNEQFF. The CDR3 nucleotides are TGTGCCGGCGGGTATCGGACTAGCGGGGAATTTAATGAGCAGTTCTTC.

Here the CDR3 reads CASSFTGQGGREQYF. As DNA, the CDR3 is TGTGCCAGCAGCTTTACCGGCCAGGGAGGGCGCGAGCAGTACTTC. The chain is built from TRBV11-2 and TRBJ2-7; 7 bases are shared with TRBD2. Germline V gene sequence: CDR1 SGHAT, CDR2 FQNNGV. The CDR3 consists of 15 residues. After removal of 3 bases from V and 6 bases from J, the junction contained 11 bases not matched to a gene.

The rearrangement links TRBV11-2 to TRBJ1-5, with D perhaps matching TRBD1 (6 bases). Trimming cost V 4 bases and J 4 bases, with 17 bases left between them. The CDR3 is made up of 16 amino acids. In germline, CDR1 is SGHAT, CDR2 FQNNGV. In nucleotides, the CDR3 is TGTGCCAGCAGCTCCCGGGACCGAGGGGGAAATCAGCCCCAGCATTTT. This gives the protein CASSSRDRGGNQPQHF.

This clone was seen more than once but under ten times. Relative to the germline gene, one junction end is altered; a read error may explain this. This rearrangement joins TRBV20-1 to TRBJ1-5; no clear D gene. CDR1 is DFQATT and CDR2 is SNEGSKA in the germline V gene (reference sequence). The CDR3 totals 10 residues. CDR3 DNA sequence: TGCAGTGCTCATATTCCGGGTCGAGGTTTT. It specifies CSAHIPGRGF.